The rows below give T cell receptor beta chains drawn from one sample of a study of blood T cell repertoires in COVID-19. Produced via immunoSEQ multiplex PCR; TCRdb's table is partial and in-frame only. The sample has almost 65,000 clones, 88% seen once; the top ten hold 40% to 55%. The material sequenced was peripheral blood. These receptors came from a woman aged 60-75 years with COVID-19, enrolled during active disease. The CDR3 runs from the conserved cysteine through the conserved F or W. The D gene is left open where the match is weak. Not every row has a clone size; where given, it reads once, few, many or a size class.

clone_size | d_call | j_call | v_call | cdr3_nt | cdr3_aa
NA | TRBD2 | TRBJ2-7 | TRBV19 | TGTGCCAGTAGTGAAGGACTAGCGGGAGCACACGAGCAGTACTTC | CASSEGLAGAHEQYF
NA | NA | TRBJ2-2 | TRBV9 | TGTGCCAGCAGCCCATCCCCGTTCGGAGCCTCGTTCGGGGAGCTGTTTTTT | CASSPSPFGASFGELFF
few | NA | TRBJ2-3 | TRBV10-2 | TGCGCCAGCAGTGATAGGTCTAGCGATGGGCGGGATACGCAGTATTTT | CASSDRSSDGRDTQYF
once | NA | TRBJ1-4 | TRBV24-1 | TGTGCCACCACCATTCGGGGGGACGGGCATGAAAAACTGTTTTTT | CATTIRGDGHEKLFF
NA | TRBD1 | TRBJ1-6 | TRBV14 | TGTGCCAGCAGCCAACTACAGGGGAAGAATTCACCCCTCCACTTT | CASSQLQGKNSPLHF
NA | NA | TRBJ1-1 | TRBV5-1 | TGCGCCAGCAGCTACTTGGACAGCTCCACTGAAGCTTTCTTT | CASSYLDSSTEAFF
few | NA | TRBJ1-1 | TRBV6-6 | TGTGCCAGCAGACTCGACACCGCCACTGAAGCTTTCTTT | CASRLDTATEAFF
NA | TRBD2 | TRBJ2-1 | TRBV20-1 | TGCAGTGCTGGTGGTGGGGCTAGCGGGAGGGGGAGCTCCTACAATGAGCAGTTCTTC | CSAGGGASGRGSSYNEQFF
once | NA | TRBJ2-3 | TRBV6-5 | TGTGCCAGCAGTTACGGGCCTCAGGAGTATTTT | CASSYGPQEYF
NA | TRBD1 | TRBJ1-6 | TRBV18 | TGTGCCAGCTCACCGGGGACAGGCCATTCACCCCTCCACTTT | CASSPGTGHSPLHF
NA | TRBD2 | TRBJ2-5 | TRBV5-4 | TGTGCCAGCAGCTGGGGAGGGCCTGGAGAGACCCAGTACTTC | CASSWGGPGETQYF
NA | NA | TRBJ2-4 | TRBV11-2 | TGTGCCAGCAGCTCCTCTTCCCTACTCAAAAACATTCAGTACTTC | CASSSSSLLKNIQYF
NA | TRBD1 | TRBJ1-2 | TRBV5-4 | TGTGCCAGCAGCATACTCAGGGGGCCCAACTATGGCTACACCTTC | CASSILRGPNYGYTF
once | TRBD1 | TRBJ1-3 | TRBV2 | TGTGCCACTCAACCGACAGGGACCGGAAACACCATATATTTT | CATQPTGTGNTIYF
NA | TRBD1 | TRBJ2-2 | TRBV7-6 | TGTGCCAGCAGCTACTCACGGGCAGGGGGCCGTGACGGGGAGCTGTTTTTT | CASSYSRAGGRDGELFF
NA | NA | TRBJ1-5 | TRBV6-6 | TGTGCCAGCACAGGTTCAGCTGCAGCCCAGCATTTT | CASTGSAAAQHF
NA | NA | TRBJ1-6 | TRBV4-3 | TGCGCCAGCAGCCAAAAAACCGGGGGGGGCTCCTATAATTCACCCCTCCACTTT | CASSQKTGGGSYNSPLHF
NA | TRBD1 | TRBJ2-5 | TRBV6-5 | TGTGCCAGCAAGAGGGGGCAGTTACAAGAGACCCAGTACTTC | CASKRGQLQETQYF
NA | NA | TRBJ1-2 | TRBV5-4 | TGTGCCAGCAGCCCGGAGTGGAGTCCAGGAGGTGGCTACACCTTC | CASSPEWSPGGGYTF
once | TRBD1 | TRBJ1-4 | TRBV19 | TGTGCCAGTAGCAGGGACAGTGTTAATGAAAAACTGTTTTTT | CASSRDSVNEKLFF
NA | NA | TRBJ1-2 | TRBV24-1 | TGTGCCACCAGTGACCCGAGGGCAGATGGCTACACCTTC | CATSDPRADGYTF
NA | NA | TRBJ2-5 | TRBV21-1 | TGTGCCAGCAGCAGGAGGGTGGGGGAGACCCAGTACTTC | CASSRRVGETQYF
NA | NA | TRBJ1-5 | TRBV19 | TGTGCCAGTAGTATAGCGGACAGTTATCAGCCCCAGCATTTT | CASSIADSYQPQHF
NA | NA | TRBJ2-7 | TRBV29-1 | TGCAGCGTTATCACCCAGGGTCCCTGGGAGCAGTACTTC | CSVITQGPWEQYF
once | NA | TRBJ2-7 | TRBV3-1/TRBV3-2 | TGTGCCAGCAGGTACGGGTACGAGCAGTACTTC | CASRYGYEQYF
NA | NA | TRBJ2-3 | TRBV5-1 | TGCGCCAGCAGACCAGGACAGTTCACAGATACGCAGTATTTT | CASRPGQFTDTQYF
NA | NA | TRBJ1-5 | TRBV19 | TGTGCCAGTACGAGGGGCAATCAGCCCCAGCATTTT | CASTRGNQPQHF
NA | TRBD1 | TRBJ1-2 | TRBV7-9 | TGTGCCAGCAGCTTAGCGGGACAGTGGGATGGCTACACCTTC | CASSLAGQWDGYTF